One and the same sample provided the 25 T cell receptor beta chains below, sequenced in a study of T cells in Graves' hyperthyroidism and ophthalmopathy. There were TCR beta CDR3 regions amplified from RNA transcripts. RT-PCR in the first round (using the HTBI primer set) targeted the TCR CDR3. TCRdb re-called the multiplex PCR reads with MiXCR, one entry per CDR3 protein. Of hundreds of thousands of distinct CDR3 sequences in the sample, roughly 40% were seen once. Sequencing input: blood. These receptors originate from a man between 18 and 35 years old with Graves' hyperthyroidism.

This clonotype was seen a few times. The CDR3, as DNA: TGTGCCAGCAGCGCCCGATTGGACAGCCAAGAGACCCAGTACTTC. Protein product: CASSARLDSQETQYF. The rearrangement joins TRBV9 to TRBJ2-5; D is possibly TRBD1 (6 bases). V lost 3 bases and J 1 base, leaving 13 bases between the germline ends. Germline CDR1 SGDLS, CDR2 YYNGEE. The CDR3 is made up of 15 amino acids.

This chain connects TRBV7-2 to TRBJ2-3; no clear D. Trimming took 1 base from V and 0 from J, leaving 5 bases between them. Germline V gene lookup returns CDR1 SGHTA and CDR2 FQGNSA. This CDR3 has 14 residues. CDR3 DNA sequence: TGTGCCAGCAGCTTAGTTGGAAGCACAGATACGCAGTATTTT. It codes for CASSLVGSTDTQYF.

This clonotype occurred many times. The gene calls are TRBV25-1 and TRBJ1-5, with no clear D. CDR1 and CDR2 (germline): MGHDK, SYGVNS. CDR3 length: 12 residues. V was pared by 6 bases and J by 9 bases, with 12 bases between. For the CDR3, the DNA is TGTGCCAGCAGAAATGACGAAGGGCCCCAGCATTTT. Translating gives CASRNDEGPQHF.

In its sample, this clonotype was seen a few times. This rearrangement joins TRBV6-6 to TRBJ2-2; TRBD2 matches at 7 bases. Per the germline V gene, CDR1 is MNHNY and CDR2 is SVGAGI (reference sequence). The J segment lost 7 bases and the V segment lost 2 bases, leaving 4 bases of the junction unmatched. The CDR3 is 14 amino acids. Here the CDR3 DNA reads TGTGCCAGCAGTTACCGCGGGAGAGGCGGGGAGCTGTTTTTT. It specifies CASSYRGRGGELFF.

This chain uses TRBV5-6 with TRBJ2-5, with 8 nucleotides matching TRBD2. Germline-derived CDR1 and CDR2 are SGHDT and YYEEEE. The CDR3 has 15 residues. V shed 4 bases, J shed 2 bases, and the junction held 7 bases outside the gene matches. Here the CDR3 reads CASSLSLAAQETQYF. The CDR3 DNA reads TGTGCCAGCAGCCTCTCACTAGCGGCACAAGAGACCCAGTACTTC.

This clonotype was recorded many times. This chain uses TRBV29-1 with TRBJ2-7; D is unresolved. The V gene's germline CDR1 is SQVTM and CDR2 ANQGSEA. The ends were cut back, 4 bases at V and 0 bases at J, with 10 bases in the middle. The CDR3 spans 13 residues. CDR3: CSVAGIVSYEQYF. DNA of the CDR3: TGCAGCGTTGCCGGCATTGTCTCCTACGAGCAGTACTTC.

The gene calls are TRBV7-9 and TRBJ1-1; weak D call: TRBD1 (5 bases). Trimming removed 6 bases at V and 5 bases at J, with 19 bases between. Germline V gene lookup returns CDR1 SEHNR and CDR2 FQNEAQ (reference sequence). The CDR3 sequence is 15 residues long. CDR3 in DNA: TGTGCCAGCAGTTACTCGACCGGGGGGAAGACTGAAGCTTTCTTT. It is translated as CASSYSTGGKTEAFF.

Details on this clonotype: A much larger clone is a single base away; this may be a read error. The V and J genes are TRBV2 and TRBJ2-7, with TRBD2 as a possible D gene (6 bases). Germline V lookup: CDR1 SNHLY, CDR2 FYNNEI. The CDR3 covers 15 residues. Between the trimmed V and J ends, which lost 6 bases and 2 bases, there was a span of 17 bases. The CDR3: CASRTRSGEPYEQYF. In nucleotides, the CDR3 is TGTGCCAGCAGGACTAGGAGTGGTGAACCCTACGAGCAGTACTTC.

The gene calls are TRBV11-2 and TRBJ2-7; tentatively, D is TRBD1 (6 bases). Germline V gene lookup returns CDR1 SGHAT and CDR2 FQNNGV. Trimming removed 3 bases at V and 2 bases at J, with 14 bases between. The CDR3 totals 15 residues. CDR3 sequence reads: CASSLGHRTAYEQYF. The DNA of the CDR3 is TGTGCCAGCAGCTTGGGCCACAGGACAGCCTACGAGCAGTACTTC.

The chain carries TRBV10-3 and TRBJ2-7; D is perhaps TRBD1 (6 bases). Trimming cost V 10 bases and J 3 bases, with 16 bases left between them. Germline CDR1 reads ENHRY; CDR2 reads SYGVKD. There are 13 residues in the CDR3. CDR3 amino acids: CASRSGTHYEQYF. CDR3 nucleotides: TGTGCCAGCAGATCAGGGACACACTACGAGCAGTACTTC.

This clonotype was picked up many times. The junction departs from the called germline gene at one end, perhaps through a read error. V gene TRBV7-9 combines with J gene TRBJ2-5, with 7 bases aligning to TRBD2. The V gene's germline CDR1 is SEHNR and CDR2 FQNEAQ (reference sequence). This CDR3 is 14 amino acids long. In DNA form, the CDR3 reads TGTGCTAGCAGCTTAGCGGGTCTTGTCGAGACCCAGTACTTC. It codes for CASSLAGLVETQYF.

There are a few counts of this clonotype. This sequence joins TRBV14 and TRBJ1-1; D gene uncertain. This CDR3 is 13 amino acids long. From germline, CDR1 is SGHDN and CDR2 FVKESK. V lost 1 base and J 6 bases, leaving 9 bases between the germline ends. This chain's CDR3 is CASSQAVGSEAFF. The DNA of the CDR3 is TGTGCCAGCAGCCAAGCTGTAGGGTCTGAAGCTTTCTTT.

V gene TRBV24-1 combines with J gene TRBJ2-5; D unresolved. The length of the CDR3 is 14 residues. V was pared by 5 bases and J by 7 bases, with 16 bases between. Germline CDR1 reads KGHDR; CDR2 reads SFDVKD. The chain's CDR3 is CATSGPDLLRTQYF. CDR3 sequence (DNA): TGTGCCACCAGTGGCCCCGATCTGCTACGGACCCAGTACTTC.

There are a few counts of this clonotype. The rearrangement uses TRBV7-2 and TRBJ2-7, with TRBD2 identical over 11 bases. The CDR3 is 16 amino acids. V lost 5 bases, J lost 2 bases, and 8 bases stayed unmatched. CDR1 is SGHTA, CDR2 FQGNSA, per germline. CDR3 protein: CASSNPGLADPYEQYF. The CDR3 bases are TGTGCCAGCAGCAACCCGGGACTAGCGGATCCCTACGAGCAGTACTTC.

The J gene is TRBJ1-4, the V gene TRBV5-6, with a possible D match to TRBD1 (5 bases). Germline values: CDR1 SGHDT, CDR2 YYEEEE. V shed 0 bases and J shed 5 bases, with 8 bases lying between them. This CDR3 comprises 14 residues. The CDR3 sequence: CASSLGDQNEKLFF. CDR3 DNA: TGTGCCAGCAGCTTGGGGGACCAAAATGAAAAACTGTTTTTT.

This clonotype has ten or more counts. The chain links TRBV7-2 to TRBJ1-1, with 7 bases identical to TRBD1. The V gene end was trimmed by 4 bases and the J gene end by 11 bases; junction bases not matched to a gene: 7. Germline CDR1 and CDR2: SGHTA and FQGNSA. The CDR3 length is 12 residues. The CDR3 DNA follows: TGTGCCAGCAGCTCTACACAGGGGCAGGCTTTCTTT. It encodes CASSSTQGQAFF.

The gene calls are TRBV6-5 and TRBJ2-7; TRBD1 is a possible D gene (6 bases). The germline CDR1 and CDR2 sequences are MNHEY and SVGAGI. Trimming stripped 2 bases from V and 3 bases from J, with 11 bases between. The CDR3 consists of 14 residues. The CDR3 sequence is CASSYPGQDYEQYF. The CDR3 DNA reads as TGTGCCAGCAGTTACCCGGGACAAGACTACGAGCAGTACTTC.

This clonotype has more than one count but fewer than ten. This chain connects TRBV4-3 to TRBJ2-7, with 9 bases aligning to TRBD2. J gave up 5 bases and V 0 bases, and 11 bases lay outside the gene matches. This CDR3 comprises 17 residues. Germline lookup yields CDR1 LGHNA and CDR2 YSLEER. The CDR3 coding sequence is TGCGCCAGCAGCCAAGAGGCCGGCGGGAGGGCTTCCAACGAGCAGTACTTC. Translating gives CASSQEAGGRASNEQYF.

The rearrangement uses TRBV12-3 or TRBV12-4 and TRBJ2-5; the match to TRBD1 covers 8 bases. This CDR3 has 19 residues. With V trimmed by 6 bases and J by 0 bases, 18 bases remained unmatched. CDR3 sequence reads: CASSPFPRRQGTYQETQYF. The CDR3 DNA reads TGTGCCAGCAGCCCCTTCCCCCGGCGACAGGGGACGTACCAAGAGACCCAGTACTTC.

The chain uses TRBV7-6 and TRBJ1-1, with no clear D. This CDR3 has 14 amino acids. Germline-derived CDR1 and CDR2 are SGHVS and FNYEAQ. V was pared by 5 bases and J by 7 bases, with 17 bases between. The DNA of the CDR3 is TGTGCCAGCAGCCAAGATCGGCGGACCGGTGAAGCTTTCTTT. Protein sequence: CASSQDRRTGEAFF.

The V and J genes are TRBV7-9 and TRBJ2-7; D is unresolved. The length of the CDR3 is 15 residues. Trimming shortened V by 1 base and J by 3 bases, and 13 bases separated the two germline ends. Germline V gene sequence: CDR1 SEHNR, CDR2 FQNEAQ (reference sequence). CDR3 sequence (DNA): TGTGCCAGCAGCTTAGAGGCCCTCAAGGACTACGAGCAGTACTTC. Its protein product is CASSLEALKDYEQYF.

The chain carries TRBV7-6 and TRBJ1-4, with D hard to call. Trimming removed 6 bases from V and 7 bases from J, with 15 bases in between. This CDR3 spans 14 amino acids. Per germline, CDR1 SGHVS and CDR2 FNYEAQ. In DNA, the CDR3 is TGTGCCAGCAGTTTGGTTGTGGGGTTTGAAAAACTGTTTTTT. Encoded protein: CASSLVVGFEKLFF. Complete variable domain (other parts from reference TRBV7-6 and TRBJ1-4): GAGVSQSPRYKVTKRGQDVALRCDPISGHVSLYWYRQALGQGPEFLTYFNYEAQQDKSGLPNDRFSAERPEGSISTLTIQRTEQRDSAMYRCASSLVVGFEKLFFGSGTQLSVL.

A few counts support this clonotype. V and J are TRBV7-9 and TRBJ1-1, with 7 bases matching TRBD1. The CDR3 loop spans 14 amino acids. The V gene's germline CDR1 is SEHNR and CDR2 FQNEAQ (reference sequence). The V gene end was trimmed by 5 bases and the J gene end by 8 bases; junction bases not matched to a gene: 11. This CDR3 is CASSRGGTAGEAFF. CDR3 coding DNA: TGTGCCAGCAGCCGAGGCGGGACAGCAGGGGAAGCTTTCTTT.

The table lists this clonotype with a few counts. The V call is TRBV12-3 or TRBV12-4, the J call TRBJ1-2; D unresolved. This CDR3 comprises 15 residues. Trimming shortened V by 0 bases and J by 4 bases, and 12 bases separated the two germline ends. The CDR3 DNA reads TGTGCCAGCAGTTTAGCGCGGAGCGCCATCTATGGCTACACCTTC. Amino acids: CASSLARSAIYGYTF.

With regard to this clonotype: A read error is possible here, since a much larger clone lies one base away. The gene calls are TRBV5-1 and TRBJ1-1, with unresolved D. Trimming cost V 3 bases and J 9 bases, with 9 bases left between them. This CDR3 has 11 amino acids. CDR1 is SGHRS, CDR2 YFSETQ, per germline. The CDR3, as DNA: TGCGCCAGCAGCTCGGGGTACCAAGCTTTCTTT. The encoded protein is CASSSGYQAFF.